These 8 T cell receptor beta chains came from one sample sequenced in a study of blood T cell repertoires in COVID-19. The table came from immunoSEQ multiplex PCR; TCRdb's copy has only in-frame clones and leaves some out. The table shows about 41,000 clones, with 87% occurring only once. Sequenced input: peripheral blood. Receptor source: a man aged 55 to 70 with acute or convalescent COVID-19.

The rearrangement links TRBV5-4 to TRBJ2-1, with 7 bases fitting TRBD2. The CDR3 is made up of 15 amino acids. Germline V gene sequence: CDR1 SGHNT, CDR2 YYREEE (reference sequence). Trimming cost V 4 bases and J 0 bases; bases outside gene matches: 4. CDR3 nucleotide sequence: TGTGCCAGCAGCGGAGCGGGGAGCTCCTACAATGAGCAGTTCTTC. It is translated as CASSGAGSSYNEQFF.

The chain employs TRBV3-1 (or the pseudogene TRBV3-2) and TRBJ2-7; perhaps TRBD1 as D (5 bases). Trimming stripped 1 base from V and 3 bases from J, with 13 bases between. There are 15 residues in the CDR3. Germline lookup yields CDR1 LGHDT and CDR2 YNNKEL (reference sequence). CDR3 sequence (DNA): TGTGCCAGCAGCCAAGGTCCCGCCCAGGGCTACGAGCAGTACTTC. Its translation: CASSQGPAQGYEQYF.

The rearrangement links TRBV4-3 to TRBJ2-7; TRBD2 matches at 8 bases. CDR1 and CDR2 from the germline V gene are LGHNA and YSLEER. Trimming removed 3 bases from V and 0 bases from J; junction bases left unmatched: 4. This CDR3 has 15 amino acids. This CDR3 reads CASSQLSGASYEQYF. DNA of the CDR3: TGCGCCAGCAGCCAGCTTAGCGGGGCCTCCTACGAGCAGTACTTC.

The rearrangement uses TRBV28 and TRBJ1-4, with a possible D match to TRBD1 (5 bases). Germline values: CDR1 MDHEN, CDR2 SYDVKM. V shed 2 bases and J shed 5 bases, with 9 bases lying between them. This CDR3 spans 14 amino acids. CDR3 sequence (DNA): TGTGCCAGCAGTTTAGGTGACAGAAATGAAAAACTGTTTTTT. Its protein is CASSLGDRNEKLFF.

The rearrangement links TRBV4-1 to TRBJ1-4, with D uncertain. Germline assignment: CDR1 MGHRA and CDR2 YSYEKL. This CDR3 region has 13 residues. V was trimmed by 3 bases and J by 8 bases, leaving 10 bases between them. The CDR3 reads CASSQGVEEKLFF. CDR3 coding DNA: TGCGCCAGCAGCCAGGGAGTAGAAGAAAAACTGTTTTTT.

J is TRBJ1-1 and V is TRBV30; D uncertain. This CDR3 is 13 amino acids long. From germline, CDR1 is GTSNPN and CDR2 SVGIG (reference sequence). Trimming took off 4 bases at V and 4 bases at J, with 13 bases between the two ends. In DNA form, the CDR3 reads TGTGCCTGGATCCGCCCAGCGGGCACTGAAGCTTTCTTT. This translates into CAWIRPAGTEAFF.

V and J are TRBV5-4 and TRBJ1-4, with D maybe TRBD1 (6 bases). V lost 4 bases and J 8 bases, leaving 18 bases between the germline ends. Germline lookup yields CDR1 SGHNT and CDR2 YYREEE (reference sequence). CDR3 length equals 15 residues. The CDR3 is CASSPDRFSKEKLFF. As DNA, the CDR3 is TGTGCCAGCAGCCCAGACAGGTTTTCGAAAGAAAAACTGTTTTTT.

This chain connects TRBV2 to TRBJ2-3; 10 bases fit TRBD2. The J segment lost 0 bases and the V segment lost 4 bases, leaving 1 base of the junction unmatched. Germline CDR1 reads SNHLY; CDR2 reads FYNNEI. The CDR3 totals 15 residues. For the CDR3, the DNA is TGTGCCAGCAGTGTAGCGGGGGGTAGCACAGATACGCAGTATTTT. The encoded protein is CASSVAGGSTDTQYF.